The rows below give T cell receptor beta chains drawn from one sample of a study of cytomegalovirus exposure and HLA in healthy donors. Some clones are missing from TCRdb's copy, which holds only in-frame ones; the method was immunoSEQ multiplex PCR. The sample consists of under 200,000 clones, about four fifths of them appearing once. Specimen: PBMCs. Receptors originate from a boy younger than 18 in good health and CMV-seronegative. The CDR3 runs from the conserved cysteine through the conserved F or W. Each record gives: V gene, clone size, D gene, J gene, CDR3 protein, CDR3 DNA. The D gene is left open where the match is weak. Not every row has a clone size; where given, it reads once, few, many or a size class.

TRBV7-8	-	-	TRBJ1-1	CASSVGLASTEAFF	TGTGCCAGCAGCGTCGGACTAGCTAGCACTGAAGCTTTCTTT
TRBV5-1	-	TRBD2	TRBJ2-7	CASSAGTSVEQYF	TGCGCCAGCAGCGCCGGGACTAGCGTCGAGCAGTACTTC
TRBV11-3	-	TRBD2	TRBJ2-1	CASSRSGREYNEQFF	TGTGCCAGCAGTCGGAGCGGGAGGGAATACAATGAGCAGTTCTTC
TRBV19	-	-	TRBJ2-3	CASSTRVAVVTDTQYF	TGTGCCAGTAGTACCCGTGTAGCGGTCGTCACAGATACGCAGTATTTT
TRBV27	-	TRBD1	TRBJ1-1	CASRRTGTGWTEAFF	TGTGCCAGCAGACGGACCGGGACAGGGTGGACTGAAGCTTTCTTT
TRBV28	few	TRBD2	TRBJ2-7	CASSAPSWGGPDEQYF	TGTGCCAGCAGTGCCCCCAGCTGGGGAGGGCCAGACGAGCAGTACTTC
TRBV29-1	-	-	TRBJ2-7	CSVLLGPGYEQYF	TGCAGCGTCCTCCTGGGGCCGGGCTACGAGCAGTACTTC
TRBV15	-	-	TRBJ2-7	CATSPRWGLEQYF	TGTGCCACCAGCCCTAGATGGGGCCTCGAGCAGTACTTC
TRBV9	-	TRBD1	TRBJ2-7	CASSVHSGGNYEQYF	TGTGCCAGCAGCGTACATTCAGGGGGAAACTACGAGCAGTACTTC
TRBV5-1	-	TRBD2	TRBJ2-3	CASSPYLTTSGPDTQYF	TGCGCCAGCAGCCCGTACCTAACGACTAGCGGGCCAGATACGCAGTATTTT
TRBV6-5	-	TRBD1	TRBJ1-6	CASRTGSSYNSPLHF	TGTGCCAGCAGGACAGGGAGCTCCTATAATTCACCCCTCCACTTT
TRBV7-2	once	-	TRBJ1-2	CASSSRVEGPYGYTF	TGTGCCAGCAGCTCGCGCGTGGAGGGACCCTATGGCTACACCTTC
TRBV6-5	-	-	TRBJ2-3	CASSYRGGDTQYF	TGTGCCAGCAGTTACAGGGGAGGAGATACGCAGTATTTT
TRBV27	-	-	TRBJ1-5	CASSFVEGLYSNQPQHF	TGTGCCAGCAGTTTTGTAGAGGGCCTTTATAGCAATCAGCCCCAGCATTTT
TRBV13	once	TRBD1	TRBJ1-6	CASSPGTELSPLHF	TGTGCCAGCAGCCCCGGGACAGAGCTTTCACCCCTCCACTTT
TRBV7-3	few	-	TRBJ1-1	CASSLSGLGTEAFF	TGTGCCAGCAGCTTATCAGGGCTCGGGACTGAAGCTTTCTTT
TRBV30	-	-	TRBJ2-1	CLVSQGNEQFF	TGCTTGGTGAGCCAGGGGAATGAGCAGTTCTTC
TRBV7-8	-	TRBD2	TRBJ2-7	CASSLPGLAGGIEQYF	TGTGCCAGCAGCCTACCGGGACTAGCGGGAGGAATAGAGCAGTACTTC
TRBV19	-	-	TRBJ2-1	CASSKGRGNSYNEQFF	TGTGCCAGTAGTAAAGGGCGGGGTAACTCCTACAATGAGCAGTTCTTC
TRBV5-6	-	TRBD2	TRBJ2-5	CASSLVAGGPRETQYF	TGTGCCAGCAGCTTGGTGGCGGGGGGGCCACGAGAGACCCAGTACTTC
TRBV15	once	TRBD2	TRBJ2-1	CATSTSGSSYNEQFF	TGTGCCACCAGCACTAGCGGGAGCTCCTACAATGAGCAGTTCTTC
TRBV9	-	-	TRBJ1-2	CASSVGEGVLTNGYTF	TGTGCCAGCAGCGTAGGAGAGGGGGTGCTGACTAATGGCTACACCTTC
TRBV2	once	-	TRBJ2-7	CARGGETYTYEQYF	TGTGCCAGAGGGGGTGAGACGTACACCTACGAGCAGTACTTC
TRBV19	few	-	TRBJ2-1	CASKVPTGVHGEQFF	TGTGCCAGTAAAGTCCCTACAGGTGTACATGGGGAGCAGTTCTTC
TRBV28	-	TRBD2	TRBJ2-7	CASSLTSGSRYEQYF	TGTGCCAGCAGTCTGACTAGCGGGAGTCGGTACGAGCAGTACTTC
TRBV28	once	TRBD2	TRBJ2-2	CASSLWTSLGTGELFF	TGTGCCAGCAGTCTCTGGACTAGTTTGGGCACCGGGGAGCTGTTTTTT
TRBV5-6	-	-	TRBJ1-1	CASSLRDSGRGYTEAFF	TGTGCCAGCAGCTTGCGGGATTCCGGGAGGGGGTACACTGAAGCTTTCTTT
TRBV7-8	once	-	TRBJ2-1	CASSLVVRVIADYNEQFF	TGTGCCAGCAGCTTAGTCGTGAGGGTAATCGCAGACTACAATGAGCAGTTCTTC
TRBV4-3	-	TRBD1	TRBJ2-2	CASSQNRGGQGTGELFF	TGCGCCAGCAGCCAAAATCGGGGGGGACAGGGGACCGGGGAGCTGTTTTTT
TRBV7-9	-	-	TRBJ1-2	CSSSPDPRDYLGMDYGYTF	TGTTCCAGCAGCCCCGACCCCAGGGATTATTTGGGAATGGACTATGGCTACACCTTC
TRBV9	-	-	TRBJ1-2	CARPWGRGYGYTF	TGTGCCAGGCCTTGGGGGAGGGGATATGGCTACACCTTC
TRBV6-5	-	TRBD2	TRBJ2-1	CASSYYSTSGGAEQFF	TGTGCCAGCAGTTATTATAGTACTAGCGGGGGGGCGGAGCAGTTCTTC
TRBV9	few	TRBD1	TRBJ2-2	CASSSWTGASTGELFF	TGTGCCAGCAGCTCATGGACAGGGGCTAGCACCGGGGAGCTGTTTTTT
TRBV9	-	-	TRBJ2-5	CASSETGGDQETQYF	TGTGCCAGCAGCGAAACAGGAGGGGACCAAGAGACCCAGTACTTC
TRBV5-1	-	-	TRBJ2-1	CASSLFREQFF	TGCGCCAGCAGCTTGTTCAGGGAGCAGTTCTTC
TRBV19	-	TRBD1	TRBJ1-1	CASSITWDRRNTEAFF	TGTGCCAGTAGTATAACCTGGGACAGGAGAAACACTGAAGCTTTCTTT
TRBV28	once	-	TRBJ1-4	CASTELSIETEGKKLFF	TGTGCCAGCACCGAGCTTAGTATAGAGACGGAGGGGAAGAAACTGTTTTTT
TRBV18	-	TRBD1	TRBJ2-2	CASTRDRRANTGELFF	TGTGCCAGCACTCGGGACAGAAGAGCGAACACCGGGGAGCTGTTTTTT
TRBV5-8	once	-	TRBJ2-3	CASSIYMTGTDTQYF	TGTGCCAGCAGTATCTATATGACAGGCACAGATACGCAGTATTTT
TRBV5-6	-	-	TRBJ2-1	CASSLAGTSYNEQFF	TGTGCCAGCAGCTTGGCCGGGACTTCCTACAATGAGCAGTTCTTC
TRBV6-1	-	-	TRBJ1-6	CASSEALGSGLRNSPLHF	TGTGCCAGCAGTGAAGCCTTAGGTTCCGGACTCCGGAATTCACCCCTCCACTTT
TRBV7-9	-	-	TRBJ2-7	CASSFLRERSYEQYF	TGTGCCAGCAGCTTCCTACGGGAGCGCTCCTACGAGCAGTACTTC
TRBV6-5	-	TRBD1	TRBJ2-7	CASSWRQGYEQYF	TGTGCCAGCAGTTGGCGACAGGGATACGAGCAGTACTTC
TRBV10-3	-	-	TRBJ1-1	CAISVGGPDTEAFF	TGTGCCATCAGTGTCGGAGGTCCGGACACTGAAGCTTTCTTT
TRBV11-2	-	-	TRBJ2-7	CASSLWQGTYEQYF	TGTGCCAGCAGCCTATGGCAGGGAACCTACGAGCAGTACTTC
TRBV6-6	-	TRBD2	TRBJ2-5	CASSYLAGGFGETQYF	TGTGCCAGCAGTTACCTAGCGGGGGGGTTCGGGGAGACCCAGTACTTC
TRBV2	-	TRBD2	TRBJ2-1	CASRVRGGQPPGQFF	TGTGCCAGCAGGGTTCGCGGGGGGCAGCCCCCGGGGCAGTTCTTC
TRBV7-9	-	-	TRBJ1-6	CASIGSSYNSPLHF	TGTGCCAGCATCGGTAGCTCCTATAATTCACCCCTCCACTTT
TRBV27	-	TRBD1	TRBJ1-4	CASSRRRGQGEKLFF	TGTGCCAGCAGCCGCCGCAGGGGGCAAGGGGAAAAACTGTTTTTT
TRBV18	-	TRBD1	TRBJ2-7	CASSPRDRVYEQYF	TGTGCCAGCTCACCACGGGACAGGGTCTACGAGCAGTACTTC
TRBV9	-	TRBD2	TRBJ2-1	CASSGGLAGLRNEQFF	TGTGCCAGCAGCGGGGGACTAGCGGGGTTGAGGAATGAGCAGTTCTTC
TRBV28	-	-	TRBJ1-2	CASTGGLYGYTF	TGTGCCAGCACCGGAGGGCTCTATGGCTACACCTTC
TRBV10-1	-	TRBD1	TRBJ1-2	CASRDRAGQNYGYTF	TGCGCCAGCCGGGACAGGGCAGGGCAGAACTATGGCTACACCTTC
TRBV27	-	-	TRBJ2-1	CASSLSGYYNEQFF	TGTGCCAGCAGTTTATCGGGCTATTACAATGAGCAGTTCTTC
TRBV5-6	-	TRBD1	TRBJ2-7	CASSSAGTGGHEQYF	TGTGCCAGCAGCTCAGCCGGGACAGGGGGTCACGAGCAGTACTTC
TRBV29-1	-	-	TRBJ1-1	CSVARQNTEAFF	TGCAGCGTAGCTCGACAGAACACTGAAGCTTTCTTT
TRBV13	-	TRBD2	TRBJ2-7	CASSSHRDPPSGPPYEQYF	TGTGCCAGCAGCTCCCATAGGGACCCGCCTAGCGGGCCACCCTACGAGCAGTACTTC
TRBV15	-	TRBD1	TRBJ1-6	CATSREGQGARNSPLHF	TGTGCCACCAGCAGAGAAGGGCAGGGGGCCCGTAATTCACCCCTCCACTTT